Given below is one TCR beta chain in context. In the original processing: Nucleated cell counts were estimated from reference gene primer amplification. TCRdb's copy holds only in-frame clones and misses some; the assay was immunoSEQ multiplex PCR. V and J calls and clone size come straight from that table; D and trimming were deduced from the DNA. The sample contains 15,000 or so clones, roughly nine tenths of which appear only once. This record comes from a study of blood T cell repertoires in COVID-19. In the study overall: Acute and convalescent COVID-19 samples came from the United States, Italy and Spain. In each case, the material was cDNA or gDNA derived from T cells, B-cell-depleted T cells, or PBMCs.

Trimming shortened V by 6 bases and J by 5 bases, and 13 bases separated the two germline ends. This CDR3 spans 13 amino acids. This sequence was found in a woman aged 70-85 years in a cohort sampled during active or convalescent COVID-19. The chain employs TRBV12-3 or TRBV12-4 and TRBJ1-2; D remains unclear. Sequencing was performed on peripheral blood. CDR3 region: CASSSRPGYGYTF. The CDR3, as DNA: TGTGCCAGCAGCTCAAGACCAGGATATGGCTACACCTTC.